This note documents a single TCR beta chain sequence. These data come from a study of technical replicates of blood from a handful of donors. Repertoires were generated with immunoSEQ multiplex PCR, while TCRdb's copy carries only in-frame clones and drops some. The profile covers some 80,000 clones, with 85% to 95% appearing a single time and around 0.25% taken by the ten largest. The CDR3 runs 16 residues. The V and J ends lost 5 bases and 3 bases, in that order; junction bases with no gene match: 6. Germline V gives CDR1 MDHEN, CDR2 SYDVKM. The TCR sequence derives from a human donor in good health. The rearrangement joins TRBV28 to TRBJ2-1, with 11 positions matching TRBD1. The sequenced sample was T cells isolated from PBMCs. In DNA form, the CDR3 reads TGTGCCAGCAGTCCGCCGGGACAGGGGGTCTACAATGAGCAGTTCTTC. The encoded protein is CASSPPGQGVYNEQFF.